This is a list of T cell receptor beta chains from one sample in a study of beta chain features in type 1 diabetes. Sequencing used immunoSEQ multiplex PCR; TCRdb keeps in-frame clones, though not all of them. This table holds around 500,000 clones, approximately 10% found once. Sequenced material: naive CD4+ T cells from blood. The receptors derive from a woman aged 18-30 years in good health. Both conserved end residues are part of each CDR3. D genes are given only for firm matches. Size is omitted from some rows. Given values are once, few, many or a class for expanded clones.

clone size: few; CDR3 length: 13; J gene: TRBJ1-1; V gene: TRBV27; D gene: .; CDR3 DNA: TGTGCCAGTCATGTCCAGGCCGACACTGAAGCTTTCTTT; CDR3 protein: CASHVQADTEAFF
clone size: few; CDR3 length: 13; J gene: TRBJ2-1; V gene: TRBV10-3; D gene: .; CDR3 DNA: TGTGCCACTAGGACAGACACCTACAATGAGCAGTTCTTC; CDR3 protein: CATRTDTYNEQFF
clone size: few; CDR3 length: 17; J gene: TRBJ2-3; V gene: TRBV4-2; D gene: TRBD2; CDR3 DNA: TGTGCCAGCAGCCAAGACGGCGGGGGGACTAGCACAGATACGCAGTATTTT; CDR3 protein: CASSQDGGGTSTDTQYF
clone size: few; CDR3 length: 12; J gene: TRBJ2-1; V gene: TRBV10-3; D gene: .; CDR3 DNA: TGTGCCATCAGGGGCCCGAACAATGAGCAGTTCTTC; CDR3 protein: CAIRGPNNEQFF
clone size: few; CDR3 length: 14; J gene: TRBJ1-4; V gene: TRBV5-4; D gene: .; CDR3 DNA: TGTGCCAGCAGCTATAAGGGTGCTAATGAAAAACTGTTTTTT; CDR3 protein: CASSYKGANEKLFF
clone size: .; CDR3 length: 15; J gene: TRBJ1-1; V gene: TRBV4-1; D gene: .; CDR3 DNA: TGCGCCAGCAGCCAAGTGGGAGGGAGGAACACTGAAGCTTTCTTT; CDR3 protein: CASSQVGGRNTEAFF
clone size: few; CDR3 length: 15; J gene: TRBJ2-1; V gene: TRBV5-4; D gene: .; CDR3 DNA: TGTGCCAGCACCCCGAAAGGGGCGGTCTACAATGAGCAGTTCTTC; CDR3 protein: CASTPKGAVYNEQFF
clone size: few; CDR3 length: 14; J gene: TRBJ2-2; V gene: TRBV6-5; D gene: .; CDR3 DNA: TGTGCCAGCAGCCTCCAGACTACTACCGGGGAGCTGTTTTTT; CDR3 protein: CASSLQTTTGELFF
clone size: .; CDR3 length: 16; J gene: TRBJ2-2; V gene: TRBV15; D gene: .; CDR3 DNA: TGTGCCACCAGCAGAAGCATCACCCAGGGGATCGGGGAGCTGTTTTTT; CDR3 protein: CATSRSITQGIGELFF
clone size: few; CDR3 length: 12; J gene: TRBJ1-2; V gene: TRBV28; D gene: .; CDR3 DNA: TGTGCCAGCAGTTTAACAGACTATGGCTACACCTTC; CDR3 protein: CASSLTDYGYTF
clone size: few; CDR3 length: 14; J gene: TRBJ1-1; V gene: TRBV14; D gene: .; CDR3 DNA: TGTGCCAGCAGCCAAAGAGACCTGGGAACTGAAGCTTTCTTT; CDR3 protein: CASSQRDLGTEAFF
clone size: few; CDR3 length: 15; J gene: TRBJ1-1; V gene: TRBV30; D gene: .; CDR3 DNA: TGTGCCTGGAGCCGAGGGTTGACGGTGAACACTGAAGCTTTCTTT; CDR3 protein: CAWSRGLTVNTEAFF
clone size: .; CDR3 length: 14; J gene: TRBJ2-2; V gene: TRBV14; D gene: .; CDR3 DNA: TGTGCCAGCAGCCTGGGCCCGAACACCGGGGAGCTGTTTTTT; CDR3 protein: CASSLGPNTGELFF
clone size: .; CDR3 length: 16; J gene: TRBJ1-2; V gene: TRBV14; D gene: .; CDR3 DNA: TGTGCCAGCAGCCAAGAGAAGATCGGCCCCGGACGTGGCTACACCTTC; CDR3 protein: CASSQEKIGPGRGYTF
clone size: few; CDR3 length: 11; J gene: TRBJ2-7; V gene: TRBV20-1; D gene: .; CDR3 DNA: TGCAGTGCTAGGATAAGCTACGAGCAGTACTTC; CDR3 protein: CSARISYEQYF
clone size: .; CDR3 length: 12; J gene: TRBJ1-1; V gene: TRBV10-3; D gene: .; CDR3 DNA: TGTGCCATCAGTGATCGTTTCACTGAAGCTTTCTTT; CDR3 protein: CAISDRFTEAFF
clone size: few; CDR3 length: 11; J gene: TRBJ2-1; V gene: TRBV29-1; D gene: .; CDR3 DNA: TGCAGCGTTGAAGTACCACAGAGGGCGTTCTTC; CDR3 protein: CSVEVPQRAFF
clone size: .; CDR3 length: 12; J gene: TRBJ1-1; V gene: TRBV29-1; D gene: TRBD1; CDR3 DNA: TGCAGCGTGGACCGACAGGGGGAGAAAGCTTTCTTT; CDR3 protein: CSVDRQGEKAFF
clone size: .; CDR3 length: 16; J gene: TRBJ2-5; V gene: TRBV4-3; D gene: TRBD2; CDR3 DNA: TGCGCCAGCAGCCAAGACGTTGCGGGAGGTGGGGAGACCCAGTACTTC; CDR3 protein: CASSQDVAGGGETQYF